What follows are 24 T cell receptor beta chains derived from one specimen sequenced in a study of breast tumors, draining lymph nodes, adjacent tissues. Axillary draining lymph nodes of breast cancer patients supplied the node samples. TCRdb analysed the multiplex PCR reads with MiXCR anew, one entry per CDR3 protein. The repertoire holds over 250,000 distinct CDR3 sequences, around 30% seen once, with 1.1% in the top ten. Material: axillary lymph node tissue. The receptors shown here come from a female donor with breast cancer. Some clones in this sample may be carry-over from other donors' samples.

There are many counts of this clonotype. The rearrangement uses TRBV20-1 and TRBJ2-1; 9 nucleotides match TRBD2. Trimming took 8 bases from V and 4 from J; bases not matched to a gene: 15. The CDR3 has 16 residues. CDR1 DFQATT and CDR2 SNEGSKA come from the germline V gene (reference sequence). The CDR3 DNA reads TGCAGTTCTGAAGATATCGGACTAGCGAAATACAATGAGCAGTTCTTC. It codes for CSSEDIGLAKYNEQFF.

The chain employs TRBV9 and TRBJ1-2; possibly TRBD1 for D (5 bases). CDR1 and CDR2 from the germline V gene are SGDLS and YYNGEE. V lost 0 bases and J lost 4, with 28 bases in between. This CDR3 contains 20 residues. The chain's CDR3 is CASSVAGTSGTGEVSYGYTF. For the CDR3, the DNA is TGTGCCAGCAGCGTAGCCGGGACTAGCGGAACCGGGGAGGTTAGCTATGGCTACACCTTC. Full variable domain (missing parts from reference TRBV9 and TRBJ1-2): DSGVTQTPKHLITATGQRVTLRCSPRSGDLSVYWYQQSLDQGLQFLIQYYNGEERAKGNILERFSAQQFPDLHSELNLSSLELGDSALYFCASSVAGTSGTGEVSYGYTFGSGTRLTVV.

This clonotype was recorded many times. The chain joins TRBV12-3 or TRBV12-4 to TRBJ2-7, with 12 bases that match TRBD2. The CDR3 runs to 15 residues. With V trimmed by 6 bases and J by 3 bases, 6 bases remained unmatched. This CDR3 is CASSRGTSGFYEQYF. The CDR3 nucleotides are TGTGCCAGCAGCCGAGGGACTAGCGGGTTCTACGAGCAGTACTTC.

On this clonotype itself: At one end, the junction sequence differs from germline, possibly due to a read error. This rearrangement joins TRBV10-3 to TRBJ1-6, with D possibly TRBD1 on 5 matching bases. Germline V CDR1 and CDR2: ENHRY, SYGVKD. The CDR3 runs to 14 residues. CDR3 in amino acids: CAINTGPHNSPFHF. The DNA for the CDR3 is TGTGCCATTAATACGGGACCTCATAACTCACCCTTCCACTTT.

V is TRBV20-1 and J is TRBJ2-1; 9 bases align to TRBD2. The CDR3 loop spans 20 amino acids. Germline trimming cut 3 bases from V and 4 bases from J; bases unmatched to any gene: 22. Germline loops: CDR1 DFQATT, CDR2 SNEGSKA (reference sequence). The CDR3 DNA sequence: TGCAGTGCTAGGGTATTTAGGACTAGCGCGAGGGCACCCCTATACAATGAGCAGTTCTTC. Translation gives CSARVFRTSARAPLYNEQFF.

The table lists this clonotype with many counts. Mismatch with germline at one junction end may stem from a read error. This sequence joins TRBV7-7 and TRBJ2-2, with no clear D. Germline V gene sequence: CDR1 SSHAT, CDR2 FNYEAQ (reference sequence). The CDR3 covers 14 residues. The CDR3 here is CASSLVGDTGELFF. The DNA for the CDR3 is TGTGCTAGCAGCTTAGTCGGCGACACCGGGGAGCTGTTTTTT.

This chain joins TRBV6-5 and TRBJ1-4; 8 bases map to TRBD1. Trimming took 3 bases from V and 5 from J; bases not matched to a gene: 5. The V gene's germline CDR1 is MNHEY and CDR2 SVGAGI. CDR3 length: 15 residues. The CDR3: CASSYNQGANEKLFF. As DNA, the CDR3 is TGTGCCAGCAGTTATAATCAGGGGGCAAATGAAAAACTGTTTTTT.

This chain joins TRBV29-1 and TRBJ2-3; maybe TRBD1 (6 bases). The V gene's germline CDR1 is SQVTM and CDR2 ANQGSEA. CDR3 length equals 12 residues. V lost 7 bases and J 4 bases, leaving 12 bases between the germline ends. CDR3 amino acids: CSAEGVADTQYF. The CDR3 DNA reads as TGCAGCGCTGAGGGGGTAGCAGATACGCAGTATTTT.

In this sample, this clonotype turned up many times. The CDR3 region has the DNA TGCAGTGCTAGAGACACCCTGGACAGCACAGATACGCAGTATTTT. Amino acids: CSARDTLDSTDTQYF. The chain employs TRBV20-1 and TRBJ2-3; D unresolved. CDR3 size: 15 residues. The germline V gene encodes CDR1 DFQATT and CDR2 SNEGSKA (reference sequence). V gave up 0 bases and J gave up 0 bases, with 10 bases separating them.

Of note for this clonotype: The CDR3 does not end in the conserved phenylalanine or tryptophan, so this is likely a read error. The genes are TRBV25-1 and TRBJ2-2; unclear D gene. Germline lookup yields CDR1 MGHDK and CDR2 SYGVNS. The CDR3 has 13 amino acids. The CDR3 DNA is TGTGCCAGCAGGGGGTTGAACGCCGGGGAGCTGTTTTCT. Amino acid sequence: CASRGLNAGELFS.

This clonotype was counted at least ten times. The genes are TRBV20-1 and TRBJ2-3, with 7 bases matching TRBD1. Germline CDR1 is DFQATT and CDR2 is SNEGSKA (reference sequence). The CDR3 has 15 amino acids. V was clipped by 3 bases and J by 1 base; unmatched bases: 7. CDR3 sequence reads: CSASPFDRGTDTQYF. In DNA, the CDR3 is TGCAGTGCTAGTCCTTTCGACAGGGGCACAGATACGCAGTATTTT.

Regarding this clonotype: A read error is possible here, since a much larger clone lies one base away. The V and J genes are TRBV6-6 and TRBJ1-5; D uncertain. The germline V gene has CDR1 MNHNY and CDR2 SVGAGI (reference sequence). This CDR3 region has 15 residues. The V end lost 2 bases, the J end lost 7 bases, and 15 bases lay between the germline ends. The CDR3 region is CASSYTASPRQPQHF. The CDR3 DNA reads TGTGCCAGCAGTTACACAGCCTCCCCTAGGCAGCCCCAGCATTTT.

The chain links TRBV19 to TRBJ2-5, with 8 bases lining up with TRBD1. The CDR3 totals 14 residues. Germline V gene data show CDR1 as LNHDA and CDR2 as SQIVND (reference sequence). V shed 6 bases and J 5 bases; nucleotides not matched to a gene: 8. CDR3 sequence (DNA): TGTGCCAGTAGCACAAGACAGGGGACGGAGACCCAGTACTTC. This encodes CASSTRQGTETQYF.

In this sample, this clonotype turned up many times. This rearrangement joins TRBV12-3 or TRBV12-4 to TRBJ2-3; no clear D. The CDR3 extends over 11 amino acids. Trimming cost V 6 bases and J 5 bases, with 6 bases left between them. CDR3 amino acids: CASSKVDTQYF. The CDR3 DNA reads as TGTGCCAGCAGCAAAGTAGATACGCAGTATTTT.

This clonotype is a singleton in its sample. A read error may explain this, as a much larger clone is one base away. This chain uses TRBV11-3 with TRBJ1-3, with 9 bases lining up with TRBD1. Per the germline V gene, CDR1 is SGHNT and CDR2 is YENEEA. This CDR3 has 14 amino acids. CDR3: CATQGASSANTIYF. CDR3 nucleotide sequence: TGTGCCACACAGGGGGCTTCTTCTGCAAACACCATATATTTT.

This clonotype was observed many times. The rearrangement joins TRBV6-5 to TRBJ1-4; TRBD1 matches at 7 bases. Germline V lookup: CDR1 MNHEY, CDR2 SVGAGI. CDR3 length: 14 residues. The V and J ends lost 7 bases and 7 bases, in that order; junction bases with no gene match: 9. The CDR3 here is CASNRQGLSEKLFF. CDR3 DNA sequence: TGTGCCAGCAACCGACAGGGTTTAAGTGAAAAACTGTTTTTT.

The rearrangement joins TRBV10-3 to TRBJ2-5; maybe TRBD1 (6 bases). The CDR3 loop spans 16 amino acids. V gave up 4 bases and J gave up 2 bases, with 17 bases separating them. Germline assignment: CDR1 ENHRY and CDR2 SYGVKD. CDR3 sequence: CAISVKSGHAQETQYF. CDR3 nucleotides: TGTGCCATCAGTGTAAAGTCGGGACACGCACAAGAGACCCAGTACTTC.

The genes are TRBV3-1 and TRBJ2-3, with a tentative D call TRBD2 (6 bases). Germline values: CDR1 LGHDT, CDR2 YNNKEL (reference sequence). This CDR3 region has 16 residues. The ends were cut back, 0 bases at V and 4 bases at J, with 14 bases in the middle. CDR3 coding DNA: TGTGCCAGCAGCCAAGATCGGGCGGGATACGCAGATACGCAGTATTTT. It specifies CASSQDRAGYADTQYF.

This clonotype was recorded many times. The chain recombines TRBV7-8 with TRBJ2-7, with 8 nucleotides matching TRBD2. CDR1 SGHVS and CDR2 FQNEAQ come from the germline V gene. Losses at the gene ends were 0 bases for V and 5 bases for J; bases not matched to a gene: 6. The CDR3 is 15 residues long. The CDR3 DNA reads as TGTGCCAGCAGCTTAGCTCTAGCGGGCAATCACGAGCAGTACTTC. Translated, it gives CASSLALAGNHEQYF.

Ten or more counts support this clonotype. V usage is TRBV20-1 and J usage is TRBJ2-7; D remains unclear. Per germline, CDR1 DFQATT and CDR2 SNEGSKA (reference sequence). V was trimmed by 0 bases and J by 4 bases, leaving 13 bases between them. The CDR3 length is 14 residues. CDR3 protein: CSARDSNLAYEQYF. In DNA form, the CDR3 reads TGCAGTGCTAGAGATTCTAACTTAGCTTACGAGCAGTACTTC.

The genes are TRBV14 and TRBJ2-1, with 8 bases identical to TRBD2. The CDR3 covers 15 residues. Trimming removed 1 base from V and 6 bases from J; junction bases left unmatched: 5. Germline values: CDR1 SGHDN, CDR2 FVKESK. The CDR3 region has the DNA TGTGCCAGCAGCCAAGCACGGGAGGGAGGCAATGAGCAGTTCTTC. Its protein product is CASSQAREGGNEQFF.

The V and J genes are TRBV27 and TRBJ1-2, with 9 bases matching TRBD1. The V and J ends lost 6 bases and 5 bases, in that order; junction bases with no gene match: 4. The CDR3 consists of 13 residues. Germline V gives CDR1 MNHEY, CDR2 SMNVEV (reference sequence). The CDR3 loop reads CASSYRGPYGYTF. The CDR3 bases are TGTGCCAGCAGCTACAGGGGGCCTTATGGCTACACCTTC.

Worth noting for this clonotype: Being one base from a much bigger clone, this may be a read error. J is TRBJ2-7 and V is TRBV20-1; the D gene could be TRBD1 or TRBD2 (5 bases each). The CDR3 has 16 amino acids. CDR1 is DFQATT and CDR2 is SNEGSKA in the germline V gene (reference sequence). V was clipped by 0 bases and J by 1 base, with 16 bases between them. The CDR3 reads CSAREYGTGLSYEQYF. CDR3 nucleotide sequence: TGCAGTGCTAGAGAGTATGGAACGGGGCTGTCCTACGAGCAGTACTTC.

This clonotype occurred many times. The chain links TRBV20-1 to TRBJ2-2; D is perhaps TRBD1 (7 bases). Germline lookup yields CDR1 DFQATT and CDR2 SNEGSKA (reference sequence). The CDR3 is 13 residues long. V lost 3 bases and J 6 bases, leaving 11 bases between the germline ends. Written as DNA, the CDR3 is TGCAGTGCTAGGGAGGGGGCGGCCGGGGAGCTGTTTTTT. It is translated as CSAREGAAGELFF.